Listed here are 7 T cell receptor beta chains from one sample, sequenced in a study of response to subunit inactivated influenza vaccine (dated by TCRdb to the late 2010s). Library preparation was by RT-PCR. TCRdb records Illumina HiSeq 2500 as the sequencer. The raw public reads went through TCRdb reprocessing: fastp at Q25, MiXCR clone calling, in-frame beta chains kept. Each record represents a unique CDR3 protein, reported with the most common genes and DNA among its rows. The sample table holds roughly 290,000 distinct CDR3 sequences, of which around a fifth were seen once. 9.5% to 13% of the sample is in the top ten clones. The source was PBMCs from blood, collected about 20 months after vaccination. Receptors were obtained from a man aged 50-75 years who received an inactivated influenza vaccine. Donor details come from another sample of the same person, matched by shared clones.

The V call is TRBV4-3, the J call TRBJ1-3; D gene uncertain. Germline values: CDR1 LGHNA, CDR2 YSLEER. The length of the CDR3 is 15 residues. Trimming stripped 1 base from V and 4 bases from J, with 11 bases between. CDR3 protein: CASSQGAGVGNTIYF. The DNA for the CDR3 is TGCGCCAGCAGCCAAGGTGCCGGAGTGGGAAACACCATATATTTT.

This clonotype was seen at least ten times. The genes are TRBV4-1 and TRBJ1-5; D might be TRBD1 (5 bases). The CDR3 is made up of 14 amino acids. V shed 1 base and J shed 7 bases, with 11 bases lying between them. Germline lookup yields CDR1 MGHRA and CDR2 YSYEKL. In nucleotides, the CDR3 is TGCGCCAGCAGCCAAGTGGGGGGTTTACAGCCCCAGCATTTT. Translation: CASSQVGGLQPQHF.

This clonotype was found many times. The chain recombines TRBV7-9 with TRBJ1-1; D gene unclear. In germline, CDR1 is SEHNR, CDR2 FQNEAQ (reference sequence). Trimming shortened V by 5 bases and J by 10 bases, and 11 bases separated the two germline ends. The CDR3 has 11 residues. The CDR3 nucleotides are TGTGCCAGCAGCCCAGACATGGGAGCTTTCTTT. It specifies CASSPDMGAFF.

The gene calls are TRBV2 and TRBJ1-5; D remains ambiguous. CDR3 length: 13 amino acids. Trimming cost V 2 bases and J 8 bases, with 10 bases left between them. Germline assignment: CDR1 SNHLY and CDR2 FYNNEI. The CDR3 nucleotides are TGTGCCAGCAGTGAAATGCCCGGGGAGCCCCAGCATTTT. Translating it yields CASSEMPGEPQHF.

CDR3 nucleotides: TGTGCCGCAGGGACAGGGCTTTTGGGCACTGAAGCTTTCTTT. Translated: CAAGTGLLGTEAFF. The V gene is TRBV10-3, the J gene TRBJ1-1, with 9 positions matching TRBD1. V lost 11 bases to trimming and J lost 4 bases; unmatched junction nucleotides: 11. Looked up from germline, CDR1 is ENHRY and CDR2 is SYGVKD. The CDR3 is 14 residues long.

V usage is TRBV20-1 and J usage is TRBJ1-3; 8 bases agree with TRBD1. V lost 2 bases, J lost 2 bases, and 5 bases stayed unmatched. This CDR3 contains 15 residues. Germline values: CDR1 DFQATT, CDR2 SNEGSKA (reference sequence). The CDR3 spells CSARRGQGAGNTIYF. The CDR3 DNA sequence: TGCAGTGCTAGAAGAGGACAGGGTGCTGGAAACACCATATATTTT.

J is TRBJ2-3 and V is TRBV12-3 or TRBV12-4; a weak D match, TRBD2 (5 bases). The V end was cut by 2 bases, the J end by 0 bases, with 9 bases between. This CDR3 region has 15 residues. The CDR3 sequence: CASSLSAVSTDTQYF. In DNA form, the CDR3 reads TGTGCCAGCAGTTTATCAGCGGTTAGCACAGATACGCAGTATTTT.